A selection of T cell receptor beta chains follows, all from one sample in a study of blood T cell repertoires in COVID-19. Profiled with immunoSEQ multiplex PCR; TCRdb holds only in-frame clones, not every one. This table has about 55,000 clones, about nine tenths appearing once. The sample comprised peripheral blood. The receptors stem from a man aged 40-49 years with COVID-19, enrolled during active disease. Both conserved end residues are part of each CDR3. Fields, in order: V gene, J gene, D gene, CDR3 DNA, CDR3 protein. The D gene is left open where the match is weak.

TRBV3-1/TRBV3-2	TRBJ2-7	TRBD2	TGTGCCAGCAGCCAAGGGGGATTAGCGGGAGGACGAAACGAGCAGTACTTC	CASSQGGLAGGRNEQYF
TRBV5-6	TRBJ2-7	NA	TGTGCCAGCAGCTCTGACAGTAATCCAGCTCGGCAGTACTTC	CASSSDSNPARQYF
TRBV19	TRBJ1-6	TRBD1	TGTGCCAGTAGTACGGACAGGGGGCAAAATTCACCCCTCCACTTT	CASSTDRGQNSPLHF
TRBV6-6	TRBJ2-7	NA	TGTGCCAGCAGTACTGGTGGGGCGTCTTATGGCGAGCAGTACTTC	CASSTGGASYGEQYF
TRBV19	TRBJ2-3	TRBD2	TGTGCCAGTAGTTCTCCGGGACTAACGACGGATACGCAGTATTTT	CASSSPGLTTDTQYF
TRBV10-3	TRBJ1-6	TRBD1	TGTGCCATCAGTGGGGATGGGACAGGAGATTCACCCCTCCACTTT	CAISGDGTGDSPLHF
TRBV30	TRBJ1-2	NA	TGTGCCTGGAGTGTACAGGCCGACTATGGCTACACCTTC	CAWSVQADYGYTF
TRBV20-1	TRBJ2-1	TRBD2	TGCAGTGCCCCCCGGGCGGGGGGTCAGTTCTTC	CSAPRAGGQFF
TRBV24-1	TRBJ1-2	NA	TGTGCCACCAGTGATTTTGGAGGAGATGGCTACACCTTC	CATSDFGGDGYTF
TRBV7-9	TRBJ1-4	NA	TGTGCCAGCAGCTCTGCCCGCGGAACTAATGAAAAACTGTTTTTT	CASSSARGTNEKLFF
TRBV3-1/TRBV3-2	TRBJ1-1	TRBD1	TGTGCCAGCAGCCCGACAGGGGGCATTGGACCGAAAGCTTTCTTT	CASSPTGGIGPKAFF
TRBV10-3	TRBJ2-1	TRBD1	TGTGCCATCAGGGCCGACAGGGACGTCGGTGAGCAGTTCTTC	CAIRADRDVGEQFF
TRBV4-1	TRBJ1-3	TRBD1	TGCGCCAGCAGCCAAGGACAGGGGGCGGGTGGAAACACCATATATTTT	CASSQGQGAGGNTIYF
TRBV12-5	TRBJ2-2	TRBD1	TGTGCTAGTGGTTTGGTAGGGGGCGCGTCCGGGGAGCTGTTTTTT	CASGLVGGASGELFF
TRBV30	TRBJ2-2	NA	TGTGCCTGGAGTGTACGGGAACCCGGGGAGCTGTTTTTT	CAWSVREPGELFF
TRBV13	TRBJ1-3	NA	TGTGCCAGCAGCCACAGGGCTGGAAACACCATATATTTT	CASSHRAGNTIYF